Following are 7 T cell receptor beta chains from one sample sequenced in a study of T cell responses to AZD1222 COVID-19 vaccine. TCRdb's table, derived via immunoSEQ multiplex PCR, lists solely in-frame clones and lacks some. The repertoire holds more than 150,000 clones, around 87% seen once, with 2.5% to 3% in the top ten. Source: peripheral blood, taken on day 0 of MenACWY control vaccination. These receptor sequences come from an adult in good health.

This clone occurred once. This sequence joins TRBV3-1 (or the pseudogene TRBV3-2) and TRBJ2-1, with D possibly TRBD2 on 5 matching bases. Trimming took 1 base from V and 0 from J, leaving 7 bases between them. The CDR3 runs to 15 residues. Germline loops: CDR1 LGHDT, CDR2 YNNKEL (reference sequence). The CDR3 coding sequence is TGTGCCAGCAGCCAAGTAGCGAGCTCCTACAATGAGCAGTTCTTC. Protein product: CASSQVASSYNEQFF.

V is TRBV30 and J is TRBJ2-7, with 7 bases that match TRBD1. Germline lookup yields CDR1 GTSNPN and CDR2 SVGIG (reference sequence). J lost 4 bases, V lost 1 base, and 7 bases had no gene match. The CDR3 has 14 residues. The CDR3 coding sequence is TGTGCCTGGAGTGGGCCGGGACAGCTATACGAGCAGTACTTC. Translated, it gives CAWSGPGQLYEQYF.

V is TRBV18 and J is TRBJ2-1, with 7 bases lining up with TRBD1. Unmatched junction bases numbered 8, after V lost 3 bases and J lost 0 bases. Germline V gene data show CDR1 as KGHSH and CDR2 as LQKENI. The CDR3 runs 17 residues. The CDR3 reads CASSPDPDRDSYNEQFF. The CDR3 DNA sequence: TGTGCCAGCTCACCGGATCCTGACAGGGACTCCTACAATGAGCAGTTCTTC.

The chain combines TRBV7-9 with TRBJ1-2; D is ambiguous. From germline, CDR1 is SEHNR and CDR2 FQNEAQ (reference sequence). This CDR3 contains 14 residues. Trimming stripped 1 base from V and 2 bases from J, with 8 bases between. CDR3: CASSLGGQNYGYTF. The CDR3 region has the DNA TGTGCCAGCAGCTTAGGAGGGCAGAACTATGGCTACACCTTC.

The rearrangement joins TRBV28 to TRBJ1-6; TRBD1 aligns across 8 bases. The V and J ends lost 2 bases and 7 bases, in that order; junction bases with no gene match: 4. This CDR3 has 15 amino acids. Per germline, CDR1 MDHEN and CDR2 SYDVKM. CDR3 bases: TGTGCCAGCAGTTTACAGGGGGCGGTAAATTCACCCCTCCACTTT. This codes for CASSLQGAVNSPLHF.

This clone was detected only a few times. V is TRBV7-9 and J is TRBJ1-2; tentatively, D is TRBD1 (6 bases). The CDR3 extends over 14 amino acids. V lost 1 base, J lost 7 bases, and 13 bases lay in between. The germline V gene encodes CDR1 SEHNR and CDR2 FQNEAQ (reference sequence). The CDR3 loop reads CASSLVTGGPGYTF. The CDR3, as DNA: TGTGCCAGCAGCTTAGTTACCGGGGGGCCTGGCTACACCTTC.

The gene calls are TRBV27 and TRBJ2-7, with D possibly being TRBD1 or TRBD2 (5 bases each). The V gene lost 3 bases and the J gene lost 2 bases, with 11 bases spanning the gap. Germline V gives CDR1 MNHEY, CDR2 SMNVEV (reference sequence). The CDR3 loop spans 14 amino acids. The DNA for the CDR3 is TGTGCCAGCAGTTTCGGGACGCCAGCCTACGAGCAGTACTTC. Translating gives CASSFGTPAYEQYF.